The clone carrying this T cell receptor beta chain was seen ten or more times. Antigen unknown. CDR3 size: 14 residues. Unmatched junction bases numbered 5, after V lost 5 bases and J lost 4 bases. Germline lookup yields CDR1 SGHTA and CDR2 FQGNSA. This sample stems from a study of CD8 T cells in ankylosing spondylitis. Whole-study findings and limits: CD8+ cells made up the disease-linked clones, which were relatively rare in peripheral blood.

Molecular-barcoded quantitative 5'-RACE produced these TCR beta libraries. TCRdb processed the 5' RACE reads anew with MiXCR; each CDR3 protein has one entry. The data show a few hundred thousand distinct CDR3 sequences, around a tenth seen once. The genes are TRBV7-2 and TRBJ2-7; TRBD2 matches at 10 bases. This TCR derives from a female donor with ankylosing spondylitis or in good health (not recorded which). Sequencing input: blood, either unsorted or a sorted T cell fraction (not recorded which). The CDR3 here is CASSPSSGSYEQYF. For the CDR3, the DNA is TGTGCCAGCAGCCCATCTAGCGGGAGTTACGAGCAGTACTTC.